The sequence of this TCR beta chain was determined in a study of blood T cell repertoires in COVID-19. Study in general: Sample material is recorded as cDNA or gDNA derived from T cells, B-cell-depleted T cells, or PBMCs.

In its sample, this clone was seen once. V gave up 0 bases and J gave up 0 bases; unmatched junction bases: 2. CDR1 and CDR2 (germline): SGHTA, FQGNSA. This CDR3 is built from 16 residues. Produced via immunoSEQ multiplex PCR; TCRdb's table is partial and in-frame only. The table has roughly 290,000 clones, around 85% seen once. This TCR was recovered from a woman aged 25 to 45 who had recovered from COVID-19. The sample taken for sequencing was peripheral blood. The V and J genes are TRBV7-2 and TRBJ2-7; TRBD2 matches at 10 bases. The DNA of the CDR3 is TGTGCCAGCAGCTTAGCCAGGACTAGCGGCTCCTACGAGCAGTACTTC. This translates into CASSLARTSGSYEQYF.